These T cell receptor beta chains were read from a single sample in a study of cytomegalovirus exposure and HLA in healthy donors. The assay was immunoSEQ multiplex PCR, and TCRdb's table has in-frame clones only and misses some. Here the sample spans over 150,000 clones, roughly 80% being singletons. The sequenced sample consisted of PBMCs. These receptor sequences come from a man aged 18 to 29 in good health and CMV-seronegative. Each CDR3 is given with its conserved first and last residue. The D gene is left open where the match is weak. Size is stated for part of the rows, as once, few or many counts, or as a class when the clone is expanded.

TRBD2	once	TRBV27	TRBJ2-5	CASSFGAGGGRETQYF
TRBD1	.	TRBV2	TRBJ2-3	CASSGDSSTDTQYF
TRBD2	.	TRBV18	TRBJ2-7	CASSPLTSGEQYF
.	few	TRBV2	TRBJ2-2	CASTLGQSGELFF
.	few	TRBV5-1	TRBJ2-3	CASSFDYPTDTQYF
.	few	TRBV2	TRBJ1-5	CASTGDSNQPQHF
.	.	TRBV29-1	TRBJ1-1	CSVEENMNTEAFF
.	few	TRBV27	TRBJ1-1	CASSLSQGLTEAFF
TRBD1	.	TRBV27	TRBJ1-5	CASSSYRGQGHQPQHF
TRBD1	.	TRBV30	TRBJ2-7	CAWGRTGVSYEQYF
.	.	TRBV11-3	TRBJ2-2	CASSFPLPVDTGELFF
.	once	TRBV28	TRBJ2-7	CASRGSSYEQYF
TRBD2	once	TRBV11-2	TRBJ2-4	CASSPRLAGLAKNIQYF
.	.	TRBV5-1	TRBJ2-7	CASSLMGADHEQYF
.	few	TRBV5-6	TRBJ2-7	CASSGGFWSYEQYF
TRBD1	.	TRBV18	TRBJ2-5	CASSPRDSQETQYF
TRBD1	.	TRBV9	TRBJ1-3	CASSPTGVSGNTIYF
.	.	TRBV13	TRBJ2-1	CASSTPAADEQFF
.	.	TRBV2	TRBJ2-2	CASRRDFANTGELFF
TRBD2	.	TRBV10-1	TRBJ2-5	CASSDGTSGVQETQYF
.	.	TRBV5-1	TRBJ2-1	CASSLVETSSYNEQFF
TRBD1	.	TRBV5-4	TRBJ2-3	CASSLAGTGVLDTQYF
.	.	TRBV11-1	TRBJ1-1	CASSSRHRNTEAFF
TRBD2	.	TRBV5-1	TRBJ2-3	CASSVASGGTDTQYF
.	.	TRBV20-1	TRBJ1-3	CSAGQLYF
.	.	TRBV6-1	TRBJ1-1	CASSEVAGLSTEAFF
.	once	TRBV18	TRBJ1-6	CASSPHPGNVNSPLHF
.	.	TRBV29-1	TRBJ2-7	CSVEDQTSSYEQYF
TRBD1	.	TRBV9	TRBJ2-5	CASSTTGEGTQYF
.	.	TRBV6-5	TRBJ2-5	CASRGLTGETQYF
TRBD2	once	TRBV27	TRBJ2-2	CASSWLAGVDGELFF
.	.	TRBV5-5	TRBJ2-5	CASSWTSRTRLTETQYF
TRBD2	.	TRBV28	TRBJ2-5	CASSFGEGGDQETQYF
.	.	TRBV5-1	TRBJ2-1	CASSPTGNEQFF
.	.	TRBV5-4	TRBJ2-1	CASSSEDWSSYNEQFF
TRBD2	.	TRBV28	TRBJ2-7	CASSGVGGRVGEQYF
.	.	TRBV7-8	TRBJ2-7	CASSPNTVGEQYF
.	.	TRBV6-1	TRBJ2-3	CASSEDSLQGTDTQYF
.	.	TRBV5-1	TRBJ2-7	CASSLGESYEQYF
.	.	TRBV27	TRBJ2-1	CASSSPGTPSGSYNEQFF
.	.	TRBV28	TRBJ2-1	CASTRTDEQFF
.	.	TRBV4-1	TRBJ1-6	CASSLMSSYNSPLHF
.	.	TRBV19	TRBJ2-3	CASSPQQYSTDTQYF
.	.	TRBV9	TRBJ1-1	CASSVGAGGSGTEAFF
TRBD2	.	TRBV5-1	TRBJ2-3	CASSLEAGGPSTAPDTQYF
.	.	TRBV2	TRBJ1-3	CASREGPGTGRNTIYF
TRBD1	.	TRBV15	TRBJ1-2	CATSRQGDGYTF
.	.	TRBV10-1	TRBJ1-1	CASILKGKKVHWSPAEAFF
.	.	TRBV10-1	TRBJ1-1	CASSDGGTVFF
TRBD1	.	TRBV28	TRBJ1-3	CASSPQGYGGNTIYF
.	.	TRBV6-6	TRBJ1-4	CASRRREGGEKLFF
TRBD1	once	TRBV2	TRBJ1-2	CASATGAYGYTF
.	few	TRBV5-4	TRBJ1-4	CASSLGGGKLFF
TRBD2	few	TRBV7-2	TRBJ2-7	CASSLVGGVAYEQYF
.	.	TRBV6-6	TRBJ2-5	CASSYGTGLLGTQYF